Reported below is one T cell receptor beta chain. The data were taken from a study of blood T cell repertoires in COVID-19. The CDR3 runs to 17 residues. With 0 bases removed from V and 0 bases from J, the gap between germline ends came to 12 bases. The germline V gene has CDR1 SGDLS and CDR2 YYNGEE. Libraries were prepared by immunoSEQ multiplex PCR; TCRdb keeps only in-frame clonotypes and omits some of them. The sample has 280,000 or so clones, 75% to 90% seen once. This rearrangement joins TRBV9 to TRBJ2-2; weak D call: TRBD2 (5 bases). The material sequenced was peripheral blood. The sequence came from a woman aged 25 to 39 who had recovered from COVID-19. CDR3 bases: TGTGCCAGCAGCGTAGGAGAGGGCTCAGCGAACACCGGGGAGCTGTTTTTT. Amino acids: CASSVGEGSANTGELFF.